This T cell receptor beta chain came from a study of T cells in Graves' hyperthyroidism and ophthalmopathy. Diagnoses were made from clinical symptoms, serum measures (thyroxine and TRAb), thyroid ultrasound and orbital computed tomography. Amplified TCR beta CDR3 regions derived from RNA transcripts. The study used the HTBI primer set for a first-round RT-PCR of the TCR CDR3. TCRdb re-derived calls from the multiplex PCR reads in MiXCR, one entry per CDR3 protein. The table has about 400,000 distinct CDR3 sequences, approximately 15% seen once. This clonotype was recorded many times. Sequences were obtained from blood. This sequence was found in a young woman with Graves' ophthalmopathy.

This chain's CDR3 is CASSSHTLYQETQYF. DNA for the CDR3: TGTGCCAGCAGCTCCCACACCTTGTACCAAGAGACCCAGTACTTC. The J gene is TRBJ2-5, the V gene TRBV7-8; D unclear. The CDR3 has 15 residues. Deletions cut 4 bases from V and 0 bases from J, with 12 bases between. The germline V gene encodes CDR1 SGHVS and CDR2 FQNEAQ.